The 30 T cell receptor beta chains below all came from one sample that was sequenced in a study of T cell responses to AZD1222 COVID-19 vaccine. Here immunoSEQ multiplex PCR was the method, and the copy in TCRdb shows in-frame clones only, minus some. The profile shows around 99,000 clones, roughly nine tenths of them singletons. Specimen: peripheral blood, collected 28 days after the second AZD1222 dose. These receptors all come from an adult who received the AZD1222 COVID-19 vaccine.

This clone was seen just once. The gene calls are TRBV6-5 and TRBJ1-6; D not resolved. In germline, CDR1 is MNHEY, CDR2 SVGAGI. The CDR3 is made up of 11 amino acids. V was shortened by 9 bases and J by 18 bases, with 18 bases between the two germline ends. The CDR3: CASSRSLLPHF. The CDR3 nucleotides are TGTGCCAGTTCTAGGTCCCTCTTGCCCCACTTT.

The CDR3 DNA reads as TGTGCCAGCAGCCTTGACAGTTCCTACGAGCAGTACTTC. Its translation is CASSLDSSYEQYF. This chain uses TRBV21-1 with TRBJ2-7; the DNA was not used to check the table's D call, TRBD1. TRBV21-1 is a documented pseudogene. The CDR3 consists of 13 residues.

The chain joins TRBV28 to TRBJ1-2; 7 bases map to TRBD1. Trimming removed 4 bases from V and 3 bases from J; junction bases left unmatched: 11. This CDR3 spans 16 amino acids. In germline, CDR1 is MDHEN, CDR2 SYDVKM. CDR3 sequence reads: CASSSPLGGGDYGYTF. The DNA for the CDR3 is TGTGCCAGCAGTTCCCCACTTGGAGGGGGCGACTATGGCTACACCTTC.

V and J are TRBV7-9 and TRBJ2-5, with D perhaps TRBD1 or TRBD2 (5 bases each). The CDR3 runs 13 residues. V gave up 6 bases and J gave up 2 bases, with 10 bases separating them. Per germline, CDR1 SEHNR and CDR2 FQNEAQ (reference sequence). The CDR3 DNA reads TGTGCCAGCAGTCGGGACGGGCAAGAGACCCAGTACTTC. Amino acids: CASSRDGQETQYF.

This clone showed up just once. The chain employs TRBV18 and TRBJ2-2; possible D gene TRBD1, 5 bases. Per the germline V gene, CDR1 is KGHSH and CDR2 is LQKENI. The V gene lost 3 bases and the J gene lost 0 bases, with 11 bases spanning the gap. This CDR3 spans 16 amino acids. The CDR3 bases are TGTGCCAGCTCACCCCAGACAGTTTCGAACACCGGGGAGCTGTTTTTT. Translating it yields CASSPQTVSNTGELFF.

V gene TRBV5-1 combines with J gene TRBJ1-2; D unclear. The CDR3 has 13 amino acids. V was trimmed by 6 bases and J by 0 bases, leaving 9 bases between them. Per germline, CDR1 SGHRS and CDR2 YFSETQ. Written as DNA, the CDR3 is TGCGCCAGCACCGAGACCCCTAACTATGGCTACACCTTC. It yields the protein CASTETPNYGYTF.

The chain recombines TRBV10-3 with TRBJ1-1, with a possible D match to TRBD1 (6 bases). Trimming shortened V by 10 bases and J by 8 bases, and 17 bases separated the two germline ends. This CDR3 spans 12 amino acids. Per the germline V gene, CDR1 is ENHRY and CDR2 is SYGVKD. Here the CDR3 DNA reads TGTGCCAACCAGGACAGAAGCGGGGAAGCTTTCTTT. It codes for CANQDRSGEAFF.

V gene TRBV7-9 combines with J gene TRBJ1-6, with TRBD1 matching 7 bases. The CDR3 sequence is 16 residues long. The trim removed 6 bases at V and 3 bases at J, leaving 8 bases unmatched. CDR1 is SEHNR, CDR2 FQNEAQ, per germline (reference sequence). The CDR3, as DNA: TGTGCCAGCAGTCCTGCGACAGGGATCTATAATTCACCCCTCCACTTT. Its translation: CASSPATGIYNSPLHF.

The chain links TRBV7-6 to TRBJ2-2; 10 bases map to TRBD2. V gave up 0 bases and J gave up 6 bases; unmatched junction bases: 22. Germline CDR1 reads SGHVS; CDR2 reads FNYEAQ. The CDR3 is made up of 22 amino acids. CDR3 sequence (DNA): TGTGCCAGCAGCTTAGCGATCGGGAGGCTAGCGGGGGCCCATTCGAGGGCCGGGGAGCTGTTTTTT. Translating it yields CASSLAIGRLAGAHSRAGELFF.

This rearrangement joins TRBV7-9 to TRBJ2-3, with 10 bases identical to TRBD1. The germline CDR1 and CDR2 sequences are SEHNR and FQNEAQ (reference sequence). The V segment lost 7 bases and the J segment 3 bases; nucleotides outside the gene matches: 7. This CDR3 has 15 amino acids. CDR3 loop: CASTSGTGDTDTQYF. The CDR3 coding sequence is TGTGCCAGCACATCCGGGACAGGGGATACAGATACGCAGTATTTT.

This chain connects TRBV2 to TRBJ2-1; a possible D gene is TRBD2 (6 bases). Germline values: CDR1 SNHLY, CDR2 FYNNEI. This CDR3 region has 13 residues. Trimming stripped 6 bases from V and 9 bases from J, with 15 bases between. The chain's CDR3 is CASRSGLMGEQFF. The CDR3 DNA sequence: TGTGCCAGCAGGTCGGGACTTATGGGTGAGCAGTTCTTC.

V and J are TRBV7-2 and TRBJ2-3; 11 nucleotides match TRBD2. The CDR3 covers 16 residues. Germline values: CDR1 SGHTA, CDR2 FQGNSA. Losses at the gene ends were 1 base for V and 2 bases for J; bases not matched to a gene: 2. The CDR3 coding sequence is TGTGCCAGCAGCTTAGTAGCGGGGGGGATCACAGATACGCAGTATTTT. It yields the protein CASSLVAGGITDTQYF.

CDR3 sequence reads: CATRQGAQSLYGYTF. In DNA form, the CDR3 reads TGTGCCACAAGACAGGGGGCGCAGTCTCTCTATGGCTACACCTTC. The chain couples TRBV27 to TRBJ1-2; 10 bases map to TRBD1. The trim removed 10 bases at V and 4 bases at J, leaving 12 bases unmatched. This CDR3 is 15 amino acids long. Germline V CDR1 and CDR2: MNHEY, SMNVEV (reference sequence).

J is TRBJ1-1 and V is TRBV16; unclear D gene. This CDR3 has 13 residues. Germline CDR1 and CDR2: KGHSY and FQNENV. V gave up 0 bases and J gave up 7 bases, with 9 bases separating them. CDR3 sequence (DNA): TGTGCCAGCAGCCAATCTCAGCGTCTTGAAGCTTTCTTT. It yields the protein CASSQSQRLEAFF. Full variable domain (remainder filled in from reference TRBV16 and TRBJ1-1): GEEVAQTPKHLVRGEGQKAKLYCAPIKGHSYVFWYQQVLKNEFKFLISFQNENVFDETGMPKERFSAKCLPNSPCSLEIQATKLEDSAVYFCASSQSQRLEAFFGQGTRLTVV.

The chain employs TRBV15 and TRBJ1-5; D is undetermined. The germline CDR1 and CDR2 sequences are LNHNV and YYDKDF (reference sequence). V was shortened by 0 bases and J by 1 base, with 7 bases between the two germline ends. The CDR3 is 15 amino acids. The CDR3 is CATSRDRLSNQPQHF. CDR3 DNA: TGTGCCACCAGCAGAGATAGACTAAGCAATCAGCCCCAGCATTTT. The whole variable domain, filled in from reference TRBV15 and TRBJ1-5, reads DAMVIQNPRYQVTQFGKPVTLSCSQTLNHNVMYWYQQKSSQAPKLLFHYYDKDFNNEADTPDNFQSRRPNTSFCFLDIRSPGLGDTAMYLCATSRDRLSNQPQHFGDGTRLSIL.

The gene calls are TRBV6-5 and TRBJ2-7, with 9 bases lining up with TRBD1. After removal of 2 bases from V and 2 bases from J, the junction contained 1 base not matched to a gene. The V gene's germline CDR1 is MNHEY and CDR2 SVGAGI. The CDR3 has 14 residues. The CDR3 reads CASSYRQGAYEQYF. As DNA, the CDR3 is TGTGCCAGCAGTTACCGACAGGGGGCCTACGAGCAGTACTTC.

This chain joins TRBV19 and TRBJ1-2; TRBD1 agrees at 12 bases. J gave up 8 bases and V 4 bases, and 11 bases lay outside the gene matches. Germline V lookup: CDR1 LNHDA, CDR2 SQIVND (reference sequence). CDR3 length: 16 residues. Here the CDR3 DNA reads TGTGCCAGTAGTACCTCCATTGGGACAGGGGGCCAAGGCTACACCTTC. Encoded protein: CASSTSIGTGGQGYTF.

This clone is a singleton in its sample. This chain links TRBV2 with TRBJ1-1; D not certain. Germline V gene data show CDR1 as SNHLY and CDR2 as FYNNEI. The V end was cut by 0 bases, the J end by 4 bases, with 15 bases between. The CDR3 sequence is 16 residues long. The CDR3 coding sequence is TGTGCCAGCAGTGAAGCGCGGGGAGTGTTGAGCACTGAAGCTTTCTTT. Translated: CASSEARGVLSTEAFF.

The CDR3 DNA reads as TGCAGCGCCTCGTCCCCAGGGACGGACACTGAAGCTTTCTTT. The encoded protein is CSASSPGTDTEAFF. This chain joins TRBV29-1 and TRBJ1-1; TRBD1 is a possible D gene (5 bases). The ends were cut back, 7 bases at V and 3 bases at J, with 18 bases in the middle. This CDR3 spans 14 amino acids. Germline CDR1 and CDR2: SQVTM and ANQGSEA.

The genes are TRBV2 and TRBJ2-3, with TRBD2 matching 7 bases. The CDR3 extends over 12 amino acids. Germline-derived CDR1 and CDR2 are SNHLY and FYNNEI. V lost 11 bases and J lost 4; bases outside the gene matches: 6. This CDR3 is CAGGRDPDTQYF. The CDR3 nucleotides read TGTGCCGGGGGGAGGGATCCAGATACGCAGTATTTT.

The J gene is TRBJ1-3, the V gene TRBV9; TRBD1 agrees at 8 bases. Germline CDR1 reads SGDLS; CDR2 reads YYNGEE. V was clipped by 2 bases and J by 0 bases; unmatched bases: 10. CDR3 length: 18 amino acids. CDR3 sequence: CASSVLPAGGISGNTIYF. CDR3 in DNA: TGTGCCAGCAGCGTTCTCCCTGCAGGGGGCATCTCTGGAAACACCATATATTTT.

The chain joins TRBV18 to TRBJ2-7; 8 positions match TRBD1. The CDR3 contains 14 residues. Germline assignment: CDR1 KGHSH and CDR2 LQKENI. Germline trimming cut 1 base from V and 5 bases from J; bases unmatched to any gene: 4. The CDR3 DNA follows: TGTGCCAGCTCACCACGGCAGGGGGCCGACGAGCAGTACTTC. Translation gives CASSPRQGADEQYF.

This chain joins TRBV7-9 and TRBJ1-1; no reliable D call. With 2 bases removed from V and 3 bases from J, the gap between germline ends came to 16 bases. Looked up from germline, CDR1 is SEHNR and CDR2 is FQNEAQ (reference sequence). The CDR3 extends over 16 amino acids. The DNA for the CDR3 is TGTGCCAGCAGCTTATCGACTGGGAATGGACACACTGAAGCTTTCTTT. Translating it yields CASSLSTGNGHTEAFF.

The chain links TRBV5-1 to TRBJ2-7, with 7 bases lining up with TRBD1. This CDR3 is built from 14 residues. Per the germline V gene, CDR1 is SGHRS and CDR2 is YFSETQ. The V segment lost 0 bases and the J segment 6 bases; nucleotides outside the gene matches: 6. The CDR3 DNA reads TGCGCCAGCAGCTTGGAGACAGGGAAGGGCGAGCAGTACTTC. It yields the protein CASSLETGKGEQYF.

This rearrangement joins TRBV6-2 or TRBV6-3 to TRBJ1-6; D is uncertain. Germline V gives CDR1 MNHEY, CDR2 SVGEGT. The CDR3 covers 13 residues. V was cut by 6 bases and J by 5 bases, with 8 bases left in between. The CDR3 sequence is CASSWEDNSPLHF. The CDR3 DNA reads TGTGCCAGCAGCTGGGAAGATAATTCACCCCTCCACTTT.

The genes are TRBV5-1 and TRBJ1-4; 9 positions match TRBD1. Germline values: CDR1 SGHRS, CDR2 YFSETQ. This CDR3 is 16 amino acids long. With V trimmed by 4 bases and J by 5 bases, 9 bases remained unmatched. The CDR3 DNA is TGCGCCAGCAGCCCCGGGACAGGGCTAGGAAATGAAAAACTGTTTTTT. Protein product: CASSPGTGLGNEKLFF.

The chain has TRBV3-1 (or the pseudogene TRBV3-2) and TRBJ1-6; TRBD1 is a possible D gene (5 bases). The CDR3 is 14 residues long. The germline CDR1 and CDR2 sequences are LGHDT and YNNKEL (reference sequence). The germline V and J ends were trimmed by 1 base and 8 bases, with 9 bases remaining between them. The CDR3 loop reads CASSQGGADSPLHF. CDR3 DNA sequence: TGTGCCAGCAGCCAAGGAGGGGCTGATTCACCCCTCCACTTT.

V is TRBV28 and J is TRBJ1-4, with a weak D call TRBD1 (5 bases). The CDR3 loop spans 11 amino acids. Germline V gives CDR1 MDHEN, CDR2 SYDVKM. V was trimmed by 6 bases and J by 16 bases, leaving 15 bases between them. DNA for the CDR3: TGTGCCAGCAGCTCCCGGGACCGAGAGTTTTTT. This codes for CASSSRDREFF.

This clone was recorded once. The V call is TRBV20-1, the J call TRBJ1-2; no clear D gene. This CDR3 has 11 amino acids. Looked up from germline, CDR1 is DFQATT and CDR2 is SNEGSKA (reference sequence). Trimming left V 3 bases short and J 5 bases short, with 7 bases between. CDR3 residues: CSASRQYGYTF. DNA for the CDR3: TGCAGTGCTAGTAGGCAGTATGGCTACACCTTC.

This clone appeared once. This chain uses TRBV28 with TRBJ2-7; no clear D. The CDR3 covers 13 residues. Trimming stripped 4 bases from V and 1 base from J, with 8 bases between. Germline V gene sequence: CDR1 MDHEN, CDR2 SYDVKM. CDR3 nucleotides: TGTGCCAGCAGTTATGGGATTTCCTACGAGCAGTACTTC. Translated: CASSYGISYEQYF.